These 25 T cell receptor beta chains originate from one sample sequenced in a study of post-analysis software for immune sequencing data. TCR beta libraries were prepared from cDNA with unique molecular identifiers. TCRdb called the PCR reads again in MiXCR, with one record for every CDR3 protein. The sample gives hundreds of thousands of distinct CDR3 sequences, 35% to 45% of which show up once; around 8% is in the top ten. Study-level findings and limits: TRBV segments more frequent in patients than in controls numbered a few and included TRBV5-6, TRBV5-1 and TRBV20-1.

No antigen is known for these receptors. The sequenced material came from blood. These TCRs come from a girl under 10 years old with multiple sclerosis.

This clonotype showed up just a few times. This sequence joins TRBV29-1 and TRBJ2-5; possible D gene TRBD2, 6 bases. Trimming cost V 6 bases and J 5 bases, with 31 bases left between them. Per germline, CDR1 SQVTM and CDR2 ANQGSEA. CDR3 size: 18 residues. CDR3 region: CSVDSTRKTVAVKETQYF. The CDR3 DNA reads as TGCAGCGTAGACTCGACCCGGAAGACGGTAGCGGTAAAGGAGACCCAGTACTTC.

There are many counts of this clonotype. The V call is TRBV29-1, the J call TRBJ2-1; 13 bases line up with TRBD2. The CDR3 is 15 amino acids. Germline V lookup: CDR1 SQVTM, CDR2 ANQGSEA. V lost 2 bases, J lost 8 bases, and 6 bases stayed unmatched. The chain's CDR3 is CSVELLAGGIHEQFF. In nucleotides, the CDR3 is TGCAGCGTTGAACTACTAGCGGGAGGGATTCATGAGCAGTTCTTC.

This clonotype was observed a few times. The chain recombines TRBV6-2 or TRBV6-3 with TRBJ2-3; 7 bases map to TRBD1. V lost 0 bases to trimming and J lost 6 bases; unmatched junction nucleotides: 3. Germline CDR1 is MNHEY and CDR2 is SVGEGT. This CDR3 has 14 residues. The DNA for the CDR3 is TGTGCCAGCAGTTACTCGACAGGGCAGGATACGCAGTATTTT. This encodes CASSYSTGQDTQYF.

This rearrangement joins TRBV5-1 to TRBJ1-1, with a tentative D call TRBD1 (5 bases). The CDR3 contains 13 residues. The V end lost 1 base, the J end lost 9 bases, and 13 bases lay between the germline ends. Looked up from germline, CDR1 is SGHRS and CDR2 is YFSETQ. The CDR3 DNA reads TGCGCCAGCAGCTTGACAGGTGATGGGAAAGCTTTCTTT. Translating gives CASSLTGDGKAFF.

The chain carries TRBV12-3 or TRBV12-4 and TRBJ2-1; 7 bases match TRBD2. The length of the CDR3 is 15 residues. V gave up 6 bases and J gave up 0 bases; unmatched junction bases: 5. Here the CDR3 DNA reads TGTGCCAGCAGACTCGGGGGGATCTCCTACAATGAGCAGTTCTTC. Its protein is CASRLGGISYNEQFF.

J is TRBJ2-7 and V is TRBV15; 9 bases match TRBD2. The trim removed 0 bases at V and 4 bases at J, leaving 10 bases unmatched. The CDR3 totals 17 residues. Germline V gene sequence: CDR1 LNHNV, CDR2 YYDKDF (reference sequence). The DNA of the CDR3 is TGTGCCACCAGCAGAGATAATGGCGGGAGGGCCTTGTACGAGCAGTACTTC. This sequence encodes CATSRDNGGRALYEQYF. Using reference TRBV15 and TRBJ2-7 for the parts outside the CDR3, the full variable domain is DAMVIQNPRYQVTQFGKPVTLSCSQTLNHNVMYWYQQKSSQAPKLLFHYYDKDFNNEADTPDNFQSRRPNTSFCFLDIRSPGLGDTAMYLCATSRDNGGRALYEQYFGPGTRLTVT.

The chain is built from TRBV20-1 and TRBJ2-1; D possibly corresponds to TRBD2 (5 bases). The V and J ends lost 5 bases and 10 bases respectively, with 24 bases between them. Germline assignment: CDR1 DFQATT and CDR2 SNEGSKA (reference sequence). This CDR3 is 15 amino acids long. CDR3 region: CSAPFGTRILGEQFF. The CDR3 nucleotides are TGCAGTGCTCCCTTCGGAACTAGAATATTGGGAGAGCAGTTCTTC.

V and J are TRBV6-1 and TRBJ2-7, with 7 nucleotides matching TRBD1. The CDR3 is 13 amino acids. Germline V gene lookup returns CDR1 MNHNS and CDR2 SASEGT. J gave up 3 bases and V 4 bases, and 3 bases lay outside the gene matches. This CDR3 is CASSGRQGYEQYF. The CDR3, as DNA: TGTGCCAGCAGTGGGCGACAGGGCTACGAGCAGTACTTC.

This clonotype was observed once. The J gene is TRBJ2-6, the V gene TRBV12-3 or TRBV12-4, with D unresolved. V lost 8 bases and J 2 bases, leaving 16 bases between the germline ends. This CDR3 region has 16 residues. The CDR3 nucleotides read TGTGCCAGCCGGGCCACCGGTAAGCCTGGGGCCAACGTCCTGACTTTC. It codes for CASRATGKPGANVLTF.

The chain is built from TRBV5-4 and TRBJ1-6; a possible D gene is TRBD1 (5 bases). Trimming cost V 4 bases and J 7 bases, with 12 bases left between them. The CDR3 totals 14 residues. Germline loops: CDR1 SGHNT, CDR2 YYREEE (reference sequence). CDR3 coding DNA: TGTGCCAGCAGCCCCCGGACAAGGAATTCACCCCTCCACTTT. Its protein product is CASSPRTRNSPLHF. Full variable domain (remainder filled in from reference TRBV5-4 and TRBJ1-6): ETGVTQSPTHLIKTRGQQVTLRCSSQSGHNTVSWYQQALGQGPQFIFQYYREEENGRGNFPPRFSGLQFPNYSSELNVNALELDDSALYLCASSPRTRNSPLHFGNGTRLTVT.

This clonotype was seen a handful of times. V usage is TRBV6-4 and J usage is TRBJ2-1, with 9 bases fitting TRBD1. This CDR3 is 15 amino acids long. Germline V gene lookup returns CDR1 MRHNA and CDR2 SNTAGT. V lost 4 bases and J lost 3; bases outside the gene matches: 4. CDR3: CASSGETGGYNEQFF. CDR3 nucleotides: TGTGCCAGCAGTGGAGAGACAGGGGGCTACAATGAGCAGTTCTTC.

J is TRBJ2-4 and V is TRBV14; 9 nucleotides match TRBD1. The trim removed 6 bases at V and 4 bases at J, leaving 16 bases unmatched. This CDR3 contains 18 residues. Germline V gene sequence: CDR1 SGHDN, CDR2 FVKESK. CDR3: CASSRSRDRDEGKNIQYF. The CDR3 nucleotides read TGTGCCAGCAGTCGGTCCCGGGACAGGGACGAGGGTAAAAACATTCAGTACTTC.

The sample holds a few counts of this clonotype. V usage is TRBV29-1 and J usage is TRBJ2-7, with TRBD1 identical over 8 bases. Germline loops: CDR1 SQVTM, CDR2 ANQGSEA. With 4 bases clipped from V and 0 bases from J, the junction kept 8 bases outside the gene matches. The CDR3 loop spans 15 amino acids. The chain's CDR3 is CSVGPVQGGSYEQYF. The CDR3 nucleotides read TGCAGCGTTGGACCAGTACAGGGGGGCTCCTACGAGCAGTACTTC.

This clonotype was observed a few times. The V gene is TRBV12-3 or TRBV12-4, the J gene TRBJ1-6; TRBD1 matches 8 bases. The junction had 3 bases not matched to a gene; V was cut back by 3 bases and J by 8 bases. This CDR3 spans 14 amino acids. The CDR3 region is CASSFGQGYSPLHF. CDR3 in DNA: TGTGCCAGCAGTTTTGGACAGGGCTATTCACCCCTCCACTTT.

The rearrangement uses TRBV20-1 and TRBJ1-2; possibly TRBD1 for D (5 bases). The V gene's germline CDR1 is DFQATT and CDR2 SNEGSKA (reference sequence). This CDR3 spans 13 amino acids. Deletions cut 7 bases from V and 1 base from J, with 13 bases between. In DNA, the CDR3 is TGCAGTGTAGGGGTACGGAATAACTATGGCTACACCTTC. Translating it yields CSVGVRNNYGYTF.

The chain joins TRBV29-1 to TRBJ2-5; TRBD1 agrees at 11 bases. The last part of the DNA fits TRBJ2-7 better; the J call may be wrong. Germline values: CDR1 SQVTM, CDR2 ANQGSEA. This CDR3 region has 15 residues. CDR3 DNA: TGCAGCGTGGGACAGGGGGTTGAATCCGGCTACGAGCAGTACTTC. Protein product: CSVGQGVESGYEQYF.

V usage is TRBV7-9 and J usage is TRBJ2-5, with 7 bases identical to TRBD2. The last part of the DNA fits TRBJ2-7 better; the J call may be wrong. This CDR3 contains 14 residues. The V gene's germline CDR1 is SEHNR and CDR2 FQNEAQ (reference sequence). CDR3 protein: CASSRSGEVYEQYF. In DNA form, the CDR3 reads TGTGCCAGCAGCCGAAGCGGGGAGGTATACGAGCAGTACTTC.

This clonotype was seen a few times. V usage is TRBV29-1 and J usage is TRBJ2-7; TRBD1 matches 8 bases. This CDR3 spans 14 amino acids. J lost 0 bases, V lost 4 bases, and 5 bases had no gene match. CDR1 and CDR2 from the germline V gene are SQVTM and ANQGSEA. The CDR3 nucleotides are TGCAGCGTTGTACAGGGGGGCCTCTCCTACGAGCAGTACTTC. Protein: CSVVQGGLSYEQYF.

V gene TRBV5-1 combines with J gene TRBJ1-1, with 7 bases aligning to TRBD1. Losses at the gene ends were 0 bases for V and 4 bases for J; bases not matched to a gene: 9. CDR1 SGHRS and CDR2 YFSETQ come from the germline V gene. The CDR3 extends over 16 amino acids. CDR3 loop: CASSLAARGVFTEAFF. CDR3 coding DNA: TGCGCCAGCAGCTTGGCTGCCAGGGGGGTGTTCACTGAAGCTTTCTTT.

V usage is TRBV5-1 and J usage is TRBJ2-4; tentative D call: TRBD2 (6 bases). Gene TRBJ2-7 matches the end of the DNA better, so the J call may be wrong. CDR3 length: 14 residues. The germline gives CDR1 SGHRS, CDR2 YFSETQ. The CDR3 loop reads CASSLDAWEDEQYF. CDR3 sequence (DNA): TGCGCCAGCAGCTTGGACGCTTGGGAGGACGAGCAGTACTTC.

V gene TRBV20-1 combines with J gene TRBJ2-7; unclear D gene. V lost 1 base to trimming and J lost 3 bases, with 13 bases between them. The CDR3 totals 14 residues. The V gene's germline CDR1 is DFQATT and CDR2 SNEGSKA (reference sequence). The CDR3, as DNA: TGCAGTGCTAGAGCTCTCAAGGACGGCTACGAGCAGTACTTC. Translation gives CSARALKDGYEQYF.

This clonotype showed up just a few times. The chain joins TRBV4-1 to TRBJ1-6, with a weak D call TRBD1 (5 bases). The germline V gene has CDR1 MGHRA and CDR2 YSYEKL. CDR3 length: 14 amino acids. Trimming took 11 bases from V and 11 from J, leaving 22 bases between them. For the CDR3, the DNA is TGCGCCGGTTCGTCCGGGACGGCAAAAGCACCCCTCCACTTT. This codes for CAGSSGTAKAPLHF.

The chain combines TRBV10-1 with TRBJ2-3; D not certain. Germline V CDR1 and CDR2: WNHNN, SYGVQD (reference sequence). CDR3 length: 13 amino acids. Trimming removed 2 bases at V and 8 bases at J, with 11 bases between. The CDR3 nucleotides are TGCGCCAGCAGTGAGCAATTAGGTGCTACGCAGTATTTT. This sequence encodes CASSEQLGATQYF.

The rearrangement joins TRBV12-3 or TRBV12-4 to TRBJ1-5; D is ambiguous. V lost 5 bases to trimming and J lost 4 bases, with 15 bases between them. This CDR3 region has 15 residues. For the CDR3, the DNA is TGTGCCAGCAGTAATTGGACGTTAAAGAATCAGCCCCAGCATTTT. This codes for CASSNWTLKNQPQHF.

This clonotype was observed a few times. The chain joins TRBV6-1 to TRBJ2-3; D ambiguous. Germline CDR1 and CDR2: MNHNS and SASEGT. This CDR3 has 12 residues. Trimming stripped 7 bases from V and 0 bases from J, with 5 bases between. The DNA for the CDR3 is TGTGCCAGCACGGAGAGCACAGATACGCAGTATTTT. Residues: CASTESTDTQYF.